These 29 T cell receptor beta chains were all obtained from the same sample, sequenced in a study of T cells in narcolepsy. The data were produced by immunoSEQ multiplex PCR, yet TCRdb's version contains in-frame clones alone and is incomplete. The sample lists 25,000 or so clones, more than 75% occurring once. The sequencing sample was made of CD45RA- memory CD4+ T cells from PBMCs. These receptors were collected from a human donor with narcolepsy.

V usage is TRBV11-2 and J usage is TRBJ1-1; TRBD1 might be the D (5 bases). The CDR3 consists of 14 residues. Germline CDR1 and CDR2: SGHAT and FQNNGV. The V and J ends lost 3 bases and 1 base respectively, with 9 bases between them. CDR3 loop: CASSFEGKNTEAFF. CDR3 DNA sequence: TGTGCCAGCAGCTTCGAGGGGAAGAACACTGAAGCTTTCTTT.

The CDR3 DNA reads TGTGCCAGCATGCCTCAAGGAGGCGGGGGGGCCGACAATGAGCAGTTCTTC. It codes for CASMPQGGGGADNEQFF. This chain links TRBV25-1 with TRBJ2-1; 9 positions match TRBD2. CDR1 and CDR2 (germline): MGHDK, SYGVNS. J gave up 5 bases and V 7 bases, and 15 bases lay outside the gene matches. The CDR3 has 17 amino acids.

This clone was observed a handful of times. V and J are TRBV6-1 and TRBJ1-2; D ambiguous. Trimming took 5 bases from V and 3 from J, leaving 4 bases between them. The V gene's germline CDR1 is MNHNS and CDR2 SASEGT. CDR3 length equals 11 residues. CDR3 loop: CASSTHYGYTF. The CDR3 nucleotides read TGTGCCAGCAGTACCCACTATGGCTACACCTTC.

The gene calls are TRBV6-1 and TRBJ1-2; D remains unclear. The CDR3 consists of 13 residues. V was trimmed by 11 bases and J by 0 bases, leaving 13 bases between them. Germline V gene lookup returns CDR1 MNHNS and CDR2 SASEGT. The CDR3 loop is CAASKDPNYGYTF. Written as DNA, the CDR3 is TGTGCCGCCAGCAAGGATCCTAACTATGGCTACACCTTC.

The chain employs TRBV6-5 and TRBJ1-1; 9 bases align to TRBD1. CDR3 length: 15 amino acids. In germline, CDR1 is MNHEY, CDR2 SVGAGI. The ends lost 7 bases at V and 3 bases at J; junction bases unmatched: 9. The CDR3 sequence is CASNPFRTGDTEAFF. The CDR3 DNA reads TGTGCCAGCAATCCTTTTCGGACAGGGGACACTGAAGCTTTCTTT.

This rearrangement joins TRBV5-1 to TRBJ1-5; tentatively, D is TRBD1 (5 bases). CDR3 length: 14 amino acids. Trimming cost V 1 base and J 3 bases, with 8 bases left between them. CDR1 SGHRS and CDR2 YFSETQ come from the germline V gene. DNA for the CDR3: TGCGCCAGCAGCTTGTTGGGGGACAATCAGCCCCAGCATTTT. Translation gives CASSLLGDNQPQHF.

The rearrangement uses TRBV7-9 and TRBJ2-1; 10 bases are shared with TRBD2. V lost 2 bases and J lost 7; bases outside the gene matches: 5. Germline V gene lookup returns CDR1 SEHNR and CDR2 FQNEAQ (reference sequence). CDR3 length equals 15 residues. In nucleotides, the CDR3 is TGTGCCAGCAGCTTAAGTAGCGGGGGGAGAAATGAGCAGTTCTTC. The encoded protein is CASSLSSGGRNEQFF.

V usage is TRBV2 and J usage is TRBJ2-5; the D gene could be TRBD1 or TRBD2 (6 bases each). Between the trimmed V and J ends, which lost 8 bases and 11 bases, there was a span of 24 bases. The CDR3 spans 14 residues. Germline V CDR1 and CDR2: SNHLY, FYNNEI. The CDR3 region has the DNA TGTGCCAGCGCGAGGGGGGCCCCCAGTTGGGAGCAGTACTTC. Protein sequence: CASARGAPSWEQYF.

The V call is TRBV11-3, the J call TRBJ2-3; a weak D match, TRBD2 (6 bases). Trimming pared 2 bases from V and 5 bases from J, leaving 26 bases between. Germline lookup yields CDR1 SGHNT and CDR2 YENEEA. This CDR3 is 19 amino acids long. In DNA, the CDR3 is TGTGCCAGCAGCTTAAGTCGGGGGTTTGGAGGGAGGCAAAAAGATACGCAGTATTTT. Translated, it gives CASSLSRGFGGRQKDTQYF. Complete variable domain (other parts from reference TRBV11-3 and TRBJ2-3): EAGVVQSPRYKIIEKKQPVAFWCNPISGHNTLYWYLQNLGQGPELLIRYENEEAVDDSQLPKDRFSAERLKGVDSTLKIQPAELGDSAVYLCASSLSRGFGGRQKDTQYFGPGTRLTVL.

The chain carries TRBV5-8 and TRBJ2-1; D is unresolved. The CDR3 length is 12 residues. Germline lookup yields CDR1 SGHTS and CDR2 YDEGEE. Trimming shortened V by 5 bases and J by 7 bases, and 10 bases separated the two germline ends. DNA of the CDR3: TGTGCCAGCAGGCTAGGTTTGAATGAGCAGTTCTTC. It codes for CASRLGLNEQFF.

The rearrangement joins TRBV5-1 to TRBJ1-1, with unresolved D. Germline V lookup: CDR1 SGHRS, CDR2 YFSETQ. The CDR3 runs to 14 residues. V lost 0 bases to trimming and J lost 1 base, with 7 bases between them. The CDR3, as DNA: TGCGCCAGCAGCTTGGTTAGTGGGAACACTGAAGCTTTCTTT. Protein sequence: CASSLVSGNTEAFF. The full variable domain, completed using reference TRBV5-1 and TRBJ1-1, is KAGVTQTPRYLIKTRGQQVTLSCSPISGHRSVSWYQQTPGQGLQFLFEYFSETQRNKGNFPGRFSGRQFSNSRSEMNVSTLELGDSALYLCASSLVSGNTEAFFGQGTRLTVV.

This chain's CDR3 is CAWTKLRNYGYTF. The CDR3 DNA reads as TGTGCCTGGACCAAGCTAAGGAACTATGGCTACACCTTC. This chain links TRBV30 with TRBJ1-2; no clear D. V dropped 4 bases and J dropped 2 bases, with 11 bases sitting between them. The CDR3 has 13 residues. Germline CDR1 reads GTSNPN; CDR2 reads SVGIG (reference sequence).

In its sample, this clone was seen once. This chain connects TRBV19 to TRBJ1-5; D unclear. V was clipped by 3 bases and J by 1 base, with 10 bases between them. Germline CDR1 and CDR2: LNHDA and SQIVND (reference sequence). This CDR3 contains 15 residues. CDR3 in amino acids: CASSIRSRSNQPQHF. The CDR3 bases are TGTGCCAGTAGTATCAGAAGTCGGAGCAATCAGCCCCAGCATTTT.

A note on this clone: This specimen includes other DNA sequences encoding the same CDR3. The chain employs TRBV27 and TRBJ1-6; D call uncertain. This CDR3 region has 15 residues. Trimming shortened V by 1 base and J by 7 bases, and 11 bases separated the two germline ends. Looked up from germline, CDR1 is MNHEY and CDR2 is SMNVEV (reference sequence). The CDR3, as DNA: TGTGCCAGCAGTTTATTCCCGGGCCGGAATTCACCCCTCCACTTT. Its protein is CASSLFPGRNSPLHF.

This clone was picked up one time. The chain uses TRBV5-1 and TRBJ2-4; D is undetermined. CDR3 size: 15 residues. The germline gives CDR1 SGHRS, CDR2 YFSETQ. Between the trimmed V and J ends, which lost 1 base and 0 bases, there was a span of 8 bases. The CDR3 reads CASSLHFLAKNIQYF. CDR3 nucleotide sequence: TGCGCCAGCAGCTTGCACTTCCTAGCCAAAAACATTCAGTACTTC.

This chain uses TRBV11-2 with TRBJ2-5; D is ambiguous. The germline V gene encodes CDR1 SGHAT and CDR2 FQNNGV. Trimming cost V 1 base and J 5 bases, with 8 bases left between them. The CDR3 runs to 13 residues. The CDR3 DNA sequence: TGTGCCAGCAGCTTAGGGGATCAGGAGACCCAGTACTTC. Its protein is CASSLGDQETQYF.

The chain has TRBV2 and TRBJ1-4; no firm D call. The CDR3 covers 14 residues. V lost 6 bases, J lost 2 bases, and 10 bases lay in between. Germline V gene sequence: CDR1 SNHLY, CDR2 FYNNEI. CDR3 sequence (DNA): TGTGCCAGCAGCCGAGGTGCGACTAATGAAAAACTGTTTTTT. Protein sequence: CASSRGATNEKLFF.

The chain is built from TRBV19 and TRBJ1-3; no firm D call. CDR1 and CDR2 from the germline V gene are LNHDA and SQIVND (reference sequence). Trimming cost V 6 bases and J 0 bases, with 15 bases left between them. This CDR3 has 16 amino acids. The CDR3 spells CASSPRLQRSGNTIYF. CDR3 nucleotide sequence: TGTGCCAGTAGCCCCAGGTTACAGCGCTCTGGAAACACCATATATTTT.

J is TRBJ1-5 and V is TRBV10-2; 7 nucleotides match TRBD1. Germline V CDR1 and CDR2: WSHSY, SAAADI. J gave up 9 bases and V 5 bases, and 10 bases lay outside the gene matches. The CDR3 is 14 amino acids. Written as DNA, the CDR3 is TGCGCCAGCAGTCGAGGACAGGCGGTGTTGCCCCAGCATTTT. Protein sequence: CASSRGQAVLPQHF.

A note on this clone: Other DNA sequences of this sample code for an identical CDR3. CDR3 protein: CASSSDRREGYTF. The CDR3 DNA follows: TGCGCCAGCAGTTCGGACAGGCGTGAGGGCTACACCTTC. The V and J genes are TRBV10-1 and TRBJ1-2, with TRBD1 matching over 7 bases. This CDR3 has 13 amino acids. Germline V lookup: CDR1 WNHNN, CDR2 SYGVQD (reference sequence). With V trimmed by 5 bases and J by 8 bases, 8 bases remained unmatched.

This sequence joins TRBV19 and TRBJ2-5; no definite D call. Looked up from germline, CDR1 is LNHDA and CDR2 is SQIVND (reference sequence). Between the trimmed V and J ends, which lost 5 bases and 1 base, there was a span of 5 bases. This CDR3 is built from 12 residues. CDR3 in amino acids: CASSAFQETQYF. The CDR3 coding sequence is TGTGCCAGTAGTGCTTTCCAAGAGACCCAGTACTTC. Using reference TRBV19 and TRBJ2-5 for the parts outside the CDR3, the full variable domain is DGGITQSPKYLFRKEGQNVTLSCEQNLNHDAMYWYRQDPGQGLRLIYYSQIVNDFQKGDIAEGYSVSREKKESFPLTVTSAQKNPTAFYLCASSAFQETQYFGPGTRLLVL.

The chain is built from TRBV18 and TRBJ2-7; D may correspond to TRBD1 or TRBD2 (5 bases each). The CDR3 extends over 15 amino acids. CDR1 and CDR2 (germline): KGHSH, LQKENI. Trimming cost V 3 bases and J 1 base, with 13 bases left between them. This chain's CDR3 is CASSPTRDGSYEQYF. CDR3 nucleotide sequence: TGTGCCAGCTCACCCACCAGGGACGGATCCTACGAGCAGTACTTC.

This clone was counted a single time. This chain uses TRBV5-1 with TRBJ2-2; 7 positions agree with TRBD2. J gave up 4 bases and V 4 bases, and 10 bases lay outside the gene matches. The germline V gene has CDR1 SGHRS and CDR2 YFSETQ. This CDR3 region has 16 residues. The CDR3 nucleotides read TGCGCCAGCAGCCACTCCGGGACTATCGGCACCGGGGAGCTGTTTTTT. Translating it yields CASSHSGTIGTGELFF.

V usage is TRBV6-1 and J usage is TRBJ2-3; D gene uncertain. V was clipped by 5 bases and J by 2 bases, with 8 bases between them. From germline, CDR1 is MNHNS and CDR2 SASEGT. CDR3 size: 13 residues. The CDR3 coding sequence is TGTGCCAGCAGTAACCCATACACAGATACGCAGTATTTT. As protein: CASSNPYTDTQYF.

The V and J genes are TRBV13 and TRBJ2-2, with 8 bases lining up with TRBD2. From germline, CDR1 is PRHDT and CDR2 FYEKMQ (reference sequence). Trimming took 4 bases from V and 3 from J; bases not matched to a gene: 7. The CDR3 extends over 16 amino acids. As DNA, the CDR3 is TGTGCCAGCAGCTACACGGGACTAGGGGACACCGGGGAGCTGTTTTTT. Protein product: CASSYTGLGDTGELFF.

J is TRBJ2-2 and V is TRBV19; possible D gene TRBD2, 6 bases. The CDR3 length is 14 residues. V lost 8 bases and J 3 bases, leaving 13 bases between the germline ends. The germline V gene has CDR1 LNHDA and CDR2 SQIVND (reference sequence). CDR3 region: CASGETRDTGELFF. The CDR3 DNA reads TGTGCCAGTGGGGAGACTAGAGACACCGGGGAGCTGTTTTTT.

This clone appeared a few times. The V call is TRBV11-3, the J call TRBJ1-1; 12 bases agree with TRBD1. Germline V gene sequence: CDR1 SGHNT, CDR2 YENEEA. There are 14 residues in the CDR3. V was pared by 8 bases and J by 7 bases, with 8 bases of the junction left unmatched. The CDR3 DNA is TGTGCCAGCGGCAGGGACAGGGGGCGAGGTGAAGCTTTCTTT. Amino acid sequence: CASGRDRGRGEAFF.

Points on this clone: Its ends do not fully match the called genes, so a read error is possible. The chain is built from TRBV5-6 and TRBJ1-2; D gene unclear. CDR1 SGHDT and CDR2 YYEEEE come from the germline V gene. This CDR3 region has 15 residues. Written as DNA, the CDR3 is TGTGCCAGCACCTTGATCGGACGGAAGAACTATGGCTACACCTTC. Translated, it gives CASTLIGRKNYGYTF.

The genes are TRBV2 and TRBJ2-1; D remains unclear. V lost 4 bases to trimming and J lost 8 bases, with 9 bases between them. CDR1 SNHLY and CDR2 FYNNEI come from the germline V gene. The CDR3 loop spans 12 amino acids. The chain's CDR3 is CASSARGYEQFF. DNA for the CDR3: TGTGCCAGCAGTGCCCGCGGTTATGAGCAGTTCTTC.